These T cell receptor beta chains were read from a single sample in a study of lymphopenia after photon versus proton radiotherapy. The assay was immunoSEQ multiplex PCR, and TCRdb's table has in-frame clones only and misses some. The repertoire consists of roughly 64,000 clones, with 87% occurring once and the leading ten covering roughly 13%. The sample here was peripheral blood, taken from a patient treated with proton-based radiotherapy. Every receptor here comes from an elderly man with esophageal cancer. The CDR3 runs from the conserved cysteine through the conserved F or W. The D gene is left open where the match is weak.

D,J,V,DNA,CDR3
.,TRBJ1-2,TRBV6-1,TGTGCCAGCAGTGAAGTGGGTGTGAAGGGCTACACCTTC,CASSEVGVKGYTF
.,TRBJ2-1,TRBV5-5,TGTGCCAGCAGCTTGGTTTGGAGAGCCTACAATGAGCAGTTCTTC,CASSLVWRAYNEQFF
.,TRBJ1-1,TRBV9,TGTGCCAGCAGCGTGTTACAGGTTCCCGAATTGGGAGCTTTCTTT,CASSVLQVPELGAFF
TRBD2,TRBJ2-3,TRBV9,TGTGCCAGCAACAGCGGGAGAGGAGATACGCAGTATTTT,CASNSGRGDTQYF
.,TRBJ2-2,TRBV6-5,TGTGCCAGCAGTTCCCCCCGGGGCGGGATCGGGGAGCTGTTTTTT,CASSSPRGGIGELFF
TRBD1,TRBJ1-5,TRBV4-1,TGCGCCAGCAGCCAAGGCGTCTTGGGAGGGGGCGGGCCCCAGCATTTT,CASSQGVLGGGGPQHF
TRBD1,TRBJ1-2,TRBV6-6,TGTGCCAGCAGTGGACAGGGGGCGGGTGGCTACACCTTC,CASSGQGAGGYTF
TRBD1,TRBJ2-3,TRBV19,TGTGCCAGTAGTCCGGGGACAGGGTATGGCACAGATACGCAGTATTTT,CASSPGTGYGTDTQYF
.,TRBJ2-2,TRBV6-5,TGTGCCAGCAGGAAATCCACCGGGGAGCTGTTTTTT,CASRKSTGELFF
.,TRBJ2-7,TRBV11-3,TGTGCCAGCAGCCCCGGGAAGTCATCCTACGAGCAGTACTTC,CASSPGKSSYEQYF
TRBD2,TRBJ2-3,TRBV11-3,TGTGCCAGCAGCCCCGGACTAGCGGGAGGGACAGATACGCAGTATTTT,CASSPGLAGGTDTQYF